This T cell receptor (beta chain) comes out of a study of blood T cells in healthy people across ages. Across the whole study: Capture via template switching afforded approximately one barcoded beta molecule per two T cells. General study findings and limits: The authors considered diversity estimates from one million T cells to be underestimates.

The CDR3 sequence is 17 residues long. V lost 0 bases to trimming and J lost 7 bases; unmatched junction nucleotides: 9. Germline values: CDR1 ENHRY, CDR2 SYGVKD. Combining a sample-barcoded 5' primer with a J-beta primer mix, a second PCR ran for about 6 to 12 cycles. Via MiXCR, TCRdb re-called the 5' RACE reads, giving one row per CDR3 protein. The sample records over 1,300,000 distinct CDR3 sequences, approximately 59% being singletons. Donor samples were obtained from healthy Caucasian individuals from Russia, aged about 6 to 90. In this sample, this clonotype turned up a few times. The antigen remains unidentified.

The receptor was derived from a young man in good health. The V and J genes are TRBV10-3 and TRBJ2-1; 10 positions agree with TRBD2. The sequenced sample consisted of blood. CDR3 coding DNA: TGTGCCATCAGTGAGTCGACGGGTCTAGCGGGGGTTAATGAGCAGTTCTTC. Translation gives CAISESTGLAGVNEQFF.